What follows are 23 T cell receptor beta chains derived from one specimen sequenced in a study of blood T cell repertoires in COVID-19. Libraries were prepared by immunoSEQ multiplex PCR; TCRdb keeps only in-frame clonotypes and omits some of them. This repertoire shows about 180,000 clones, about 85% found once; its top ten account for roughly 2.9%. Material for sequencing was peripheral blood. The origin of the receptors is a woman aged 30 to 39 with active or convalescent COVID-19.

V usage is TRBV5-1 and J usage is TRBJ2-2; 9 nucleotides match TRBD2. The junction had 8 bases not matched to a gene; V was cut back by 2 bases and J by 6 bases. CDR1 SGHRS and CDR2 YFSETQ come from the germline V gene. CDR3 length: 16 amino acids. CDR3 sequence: CASSLRGSGSSGELFF. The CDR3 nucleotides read TGCGCCAGCAGCTTAAGGGGTAGCGGGAGCTCCGGGGAGCTGTTTTTT.

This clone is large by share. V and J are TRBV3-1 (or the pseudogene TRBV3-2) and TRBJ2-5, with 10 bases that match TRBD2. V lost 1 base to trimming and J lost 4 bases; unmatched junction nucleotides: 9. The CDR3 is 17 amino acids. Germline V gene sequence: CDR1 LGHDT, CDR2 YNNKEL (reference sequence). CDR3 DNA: TGTGCCAGCAGCCAAGTGGGAATAGCGGGAGGTGGAGAGACCCAGTACTTC. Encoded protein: CASSQVGIAGGGETQYF.

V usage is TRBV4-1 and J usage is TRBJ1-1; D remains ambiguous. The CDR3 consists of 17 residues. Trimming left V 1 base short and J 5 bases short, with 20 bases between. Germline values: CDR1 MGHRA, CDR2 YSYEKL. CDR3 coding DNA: TGCGCCAGCAGCCAAGGGTACAGATCCCTGCTCTCGACTGAAGCTTTCTTT. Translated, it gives CASSQGYRSLLSTEAFF.

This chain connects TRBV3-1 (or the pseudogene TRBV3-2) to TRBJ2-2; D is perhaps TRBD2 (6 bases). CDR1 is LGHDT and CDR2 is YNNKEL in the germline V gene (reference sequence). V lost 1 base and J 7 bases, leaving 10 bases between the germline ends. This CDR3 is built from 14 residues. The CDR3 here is CASSQVWGVGELFF. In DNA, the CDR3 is TGTGCCAGCAGCCAAGTCTGGGGGGTCGGGGAGCTGTTTTTT.

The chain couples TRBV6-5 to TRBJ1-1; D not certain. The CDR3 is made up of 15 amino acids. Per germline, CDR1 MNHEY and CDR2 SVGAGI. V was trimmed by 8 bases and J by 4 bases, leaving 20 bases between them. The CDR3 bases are TGTGCCAGCGTCAGGAGCCGGGGTGCGAGCACTGAAGCTTTCTTT. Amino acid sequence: CASVRSRGASTEAFF.

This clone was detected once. CDR3 DNA: TGTGCCAGCAGCCCACAGGGGAAGCTGTACAATGAGCAGTTCTTC. Its protein is CASSPQGKLYNEQFF. The chain uses TRBV27 and TRBJ2-1; TRBD1 agrees at 7 bases. Germline CDR1 is MNHEY and CDR2 is SMNVEV (reference sequence). V gave up 6 bases and J gave up 4 bases; unmatched junction bases: 9. This CDR3 is 15 amino acids long.

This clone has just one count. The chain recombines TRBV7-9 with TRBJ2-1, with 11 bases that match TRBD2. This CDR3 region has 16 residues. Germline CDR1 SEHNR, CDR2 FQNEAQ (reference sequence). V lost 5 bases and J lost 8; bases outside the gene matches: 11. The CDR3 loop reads CASSRRTSGLIDEQFF. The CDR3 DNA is TGTGCCAGCAGCCGTCGGACTAGCGGGCTAATAGATGAGCAGTTCTTC.

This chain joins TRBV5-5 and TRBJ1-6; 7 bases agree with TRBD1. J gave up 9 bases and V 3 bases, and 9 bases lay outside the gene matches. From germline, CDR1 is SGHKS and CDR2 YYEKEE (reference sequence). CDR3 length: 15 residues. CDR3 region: CASSSSRDRASPLHF. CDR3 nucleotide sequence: TGTGCCAGCAGCTCTTCCCGGGACAGAGCTTCACCCCTCCACTTT.

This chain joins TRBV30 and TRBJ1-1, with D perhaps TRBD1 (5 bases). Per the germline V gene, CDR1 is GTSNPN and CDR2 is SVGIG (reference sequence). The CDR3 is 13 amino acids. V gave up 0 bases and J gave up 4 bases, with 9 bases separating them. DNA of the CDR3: TGTGCCTGGAGTGTGGGGGGGTCCACTGAAGCTTTCTTT. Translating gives CAWSVGGSTEAFF.

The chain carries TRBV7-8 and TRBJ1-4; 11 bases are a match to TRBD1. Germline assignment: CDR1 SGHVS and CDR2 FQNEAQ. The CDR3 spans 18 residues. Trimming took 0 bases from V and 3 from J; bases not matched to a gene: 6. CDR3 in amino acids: CASSLARTGGLANEKLFF. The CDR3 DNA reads TGTGCCAGCAGCTTAGCCCGGACAGGGGGCTTAGCTAATGAAAAACTGTTTTTT.

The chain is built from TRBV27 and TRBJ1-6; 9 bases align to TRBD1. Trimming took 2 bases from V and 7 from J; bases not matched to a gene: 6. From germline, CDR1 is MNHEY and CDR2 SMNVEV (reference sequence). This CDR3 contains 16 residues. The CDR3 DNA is TGTGCCAGCAGTTTAGGGACAGGGTATCGAAATTCACCCCTCCACTTT. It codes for CASSLGTGYRNSPLHF.

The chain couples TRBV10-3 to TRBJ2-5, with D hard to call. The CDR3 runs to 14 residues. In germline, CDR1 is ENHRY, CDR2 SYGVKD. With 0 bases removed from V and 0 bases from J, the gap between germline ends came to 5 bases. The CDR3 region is CAISESSNQETQYF. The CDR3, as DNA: TGTGCCATCAGTGAGTCGTCAAACCAAGAGACCCAGTACTTC.

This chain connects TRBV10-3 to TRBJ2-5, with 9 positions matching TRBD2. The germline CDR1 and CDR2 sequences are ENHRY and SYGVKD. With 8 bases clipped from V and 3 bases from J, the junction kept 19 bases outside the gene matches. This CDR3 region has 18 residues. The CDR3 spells CAIGGSVREGSSKETQYF. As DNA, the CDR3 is TGTGCCATCGGGGGTTCTGTGCGGGAGGGAAGTAGCAAAGAGACCCAGTACTTC.

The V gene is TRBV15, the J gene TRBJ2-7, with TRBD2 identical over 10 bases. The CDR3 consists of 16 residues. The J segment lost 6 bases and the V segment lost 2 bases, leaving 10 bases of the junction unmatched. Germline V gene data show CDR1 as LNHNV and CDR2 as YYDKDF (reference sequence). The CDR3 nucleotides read TGTGCCACCAGCAGACTAGCGGGAGAGGGTCAGGCCGAGCAGTACTTC. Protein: CATSRLAGEGQAEQYF.

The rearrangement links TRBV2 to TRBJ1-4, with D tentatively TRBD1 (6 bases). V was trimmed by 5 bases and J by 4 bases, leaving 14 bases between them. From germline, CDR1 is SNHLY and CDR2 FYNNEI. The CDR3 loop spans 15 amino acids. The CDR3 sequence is CASSLTGMGNEKLFF. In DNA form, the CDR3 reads TGTGCCAGCAGTCTTACAGGGATGGGTAATGAAAAACTGTTTTTT.

The CDR3 protein is CASSADGTFYSNQPQHF. Written as DNA, the CDR3 is TGTGCCAGCAGTGCGGACGGGACATTTTATAGCAATCAGCCCCAGCATTTT. The genes are TRBV2 and TRBJ1-5; tentatively, D is TRBD1 (6 bases). Germline V gene lookup returns CDR1 SNHLY and CDR2 FYNNEI. This CDR3 has 17 residues. Deletions cut 4 bases from V and 0 bases from J, with 16 bases between.

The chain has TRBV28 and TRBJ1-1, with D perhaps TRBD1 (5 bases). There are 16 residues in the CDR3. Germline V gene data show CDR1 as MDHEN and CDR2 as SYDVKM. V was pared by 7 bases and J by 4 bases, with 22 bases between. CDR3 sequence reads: CASTGGDLGGRTEAFF. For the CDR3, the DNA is TGTGCCAGCACTGGGGGGGACTTGGGAGGTCGCACTGAAGCTTTCTTT.

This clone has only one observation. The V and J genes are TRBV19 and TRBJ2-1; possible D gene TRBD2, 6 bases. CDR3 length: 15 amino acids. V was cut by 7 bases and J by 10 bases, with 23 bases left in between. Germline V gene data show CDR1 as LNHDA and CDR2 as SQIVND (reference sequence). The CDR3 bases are TGTGCCAGTAATAAACCGGGACTTCTGGATTTCGAGCAGTTCTTC. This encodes CASNKPGLLDFEQFF.

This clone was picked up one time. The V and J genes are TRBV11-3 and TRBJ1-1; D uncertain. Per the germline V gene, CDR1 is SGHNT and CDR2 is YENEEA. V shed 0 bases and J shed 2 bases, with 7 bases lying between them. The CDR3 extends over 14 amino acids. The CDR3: CASSLDGRNTEAFF. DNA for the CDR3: TGTGCCAGCAGCTTAGATGGCCGAAACACTGAAGCTTTCTTT.

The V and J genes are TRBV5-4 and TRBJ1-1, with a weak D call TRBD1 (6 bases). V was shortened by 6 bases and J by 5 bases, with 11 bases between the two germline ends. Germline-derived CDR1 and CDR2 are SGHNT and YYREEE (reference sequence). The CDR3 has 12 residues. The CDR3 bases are TGTGCCAGCAAGTCAGGGGCTACTGAAGCTTTCTTT. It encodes CASKSGATEAFF.

CDR3 amino acids: CASRSDRGGNQPQHF. The CDR3 DNA is TGTGCCAGTAGATCGGACAGGGGTGGGAATCAGCCCCAGCATTTT. This sequence joins TRBV19 and TRBJ1-5; 9 bases are shared with TRBD1. Germline V CDR1 and CDR2: LNHDA, SQIVND (reference sequence). The CDR3 is 15 amino acids. The ends lost 6 bases at V and 4 bases at J; junction bases unmatched: 7.

CDR3 coding DNA: TGTGCCAGCAGCTTTCATCTCAGGGGGAACGGGGAGCTGTTTTTT. This sequence encodes CASSFHLRGNGELFF. V and J are TRBV11-2 and TRBJ2-2; 7 nucleotides align to TRBD1. V lost 3 bases to trimming and J lost 7 bases; unmatched junction nucleotides: 8. The CDR3 sequence is 15 residues long. Per germline, CDR1 SGHAT and CDR2 FQNNGV.

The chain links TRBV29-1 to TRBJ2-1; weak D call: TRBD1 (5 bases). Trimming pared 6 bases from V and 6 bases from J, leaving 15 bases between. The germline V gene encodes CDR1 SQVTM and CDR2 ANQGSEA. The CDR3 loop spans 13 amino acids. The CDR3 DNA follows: TGCAGCGTGGATAGGGGAACCCTCAATGAGCAGTTCTTC. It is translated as CSVDRGTLNEQFF.